This T cell receptor (beta chain) was captured by sequencing in a study of blood T cell repertoires in COVID-19. Germline lookup yields CDR1 SEHNR and CDR2 FQNEAQ (reference sequence). This CDR3 is built from 16 residues. V was clipped by 0 bases and J by 6 bases, with 15 bases between them. TCRdb keeps only in-frame clones here, not all; method: immunoSEQ multiplex PCR. The data show more than 300,000 clones, about four fifths seen once. There are a few counts of this clone. This clonotype was obtained from a woman in her forties or fifties who had recovered from COVID-19. Sequenced: PBMCs or T cells enriched from blood (not recorded which). V is TRBV7-9 and J is TRBJ2-1, with no clear D. The CDR3 DNA reads as TGTGCCAGCAGCTTAGCGCAGGTATCTCCTACCAATGAGCAGTTCTTC. Translating gives CASSLAQVSPTNEQFF.